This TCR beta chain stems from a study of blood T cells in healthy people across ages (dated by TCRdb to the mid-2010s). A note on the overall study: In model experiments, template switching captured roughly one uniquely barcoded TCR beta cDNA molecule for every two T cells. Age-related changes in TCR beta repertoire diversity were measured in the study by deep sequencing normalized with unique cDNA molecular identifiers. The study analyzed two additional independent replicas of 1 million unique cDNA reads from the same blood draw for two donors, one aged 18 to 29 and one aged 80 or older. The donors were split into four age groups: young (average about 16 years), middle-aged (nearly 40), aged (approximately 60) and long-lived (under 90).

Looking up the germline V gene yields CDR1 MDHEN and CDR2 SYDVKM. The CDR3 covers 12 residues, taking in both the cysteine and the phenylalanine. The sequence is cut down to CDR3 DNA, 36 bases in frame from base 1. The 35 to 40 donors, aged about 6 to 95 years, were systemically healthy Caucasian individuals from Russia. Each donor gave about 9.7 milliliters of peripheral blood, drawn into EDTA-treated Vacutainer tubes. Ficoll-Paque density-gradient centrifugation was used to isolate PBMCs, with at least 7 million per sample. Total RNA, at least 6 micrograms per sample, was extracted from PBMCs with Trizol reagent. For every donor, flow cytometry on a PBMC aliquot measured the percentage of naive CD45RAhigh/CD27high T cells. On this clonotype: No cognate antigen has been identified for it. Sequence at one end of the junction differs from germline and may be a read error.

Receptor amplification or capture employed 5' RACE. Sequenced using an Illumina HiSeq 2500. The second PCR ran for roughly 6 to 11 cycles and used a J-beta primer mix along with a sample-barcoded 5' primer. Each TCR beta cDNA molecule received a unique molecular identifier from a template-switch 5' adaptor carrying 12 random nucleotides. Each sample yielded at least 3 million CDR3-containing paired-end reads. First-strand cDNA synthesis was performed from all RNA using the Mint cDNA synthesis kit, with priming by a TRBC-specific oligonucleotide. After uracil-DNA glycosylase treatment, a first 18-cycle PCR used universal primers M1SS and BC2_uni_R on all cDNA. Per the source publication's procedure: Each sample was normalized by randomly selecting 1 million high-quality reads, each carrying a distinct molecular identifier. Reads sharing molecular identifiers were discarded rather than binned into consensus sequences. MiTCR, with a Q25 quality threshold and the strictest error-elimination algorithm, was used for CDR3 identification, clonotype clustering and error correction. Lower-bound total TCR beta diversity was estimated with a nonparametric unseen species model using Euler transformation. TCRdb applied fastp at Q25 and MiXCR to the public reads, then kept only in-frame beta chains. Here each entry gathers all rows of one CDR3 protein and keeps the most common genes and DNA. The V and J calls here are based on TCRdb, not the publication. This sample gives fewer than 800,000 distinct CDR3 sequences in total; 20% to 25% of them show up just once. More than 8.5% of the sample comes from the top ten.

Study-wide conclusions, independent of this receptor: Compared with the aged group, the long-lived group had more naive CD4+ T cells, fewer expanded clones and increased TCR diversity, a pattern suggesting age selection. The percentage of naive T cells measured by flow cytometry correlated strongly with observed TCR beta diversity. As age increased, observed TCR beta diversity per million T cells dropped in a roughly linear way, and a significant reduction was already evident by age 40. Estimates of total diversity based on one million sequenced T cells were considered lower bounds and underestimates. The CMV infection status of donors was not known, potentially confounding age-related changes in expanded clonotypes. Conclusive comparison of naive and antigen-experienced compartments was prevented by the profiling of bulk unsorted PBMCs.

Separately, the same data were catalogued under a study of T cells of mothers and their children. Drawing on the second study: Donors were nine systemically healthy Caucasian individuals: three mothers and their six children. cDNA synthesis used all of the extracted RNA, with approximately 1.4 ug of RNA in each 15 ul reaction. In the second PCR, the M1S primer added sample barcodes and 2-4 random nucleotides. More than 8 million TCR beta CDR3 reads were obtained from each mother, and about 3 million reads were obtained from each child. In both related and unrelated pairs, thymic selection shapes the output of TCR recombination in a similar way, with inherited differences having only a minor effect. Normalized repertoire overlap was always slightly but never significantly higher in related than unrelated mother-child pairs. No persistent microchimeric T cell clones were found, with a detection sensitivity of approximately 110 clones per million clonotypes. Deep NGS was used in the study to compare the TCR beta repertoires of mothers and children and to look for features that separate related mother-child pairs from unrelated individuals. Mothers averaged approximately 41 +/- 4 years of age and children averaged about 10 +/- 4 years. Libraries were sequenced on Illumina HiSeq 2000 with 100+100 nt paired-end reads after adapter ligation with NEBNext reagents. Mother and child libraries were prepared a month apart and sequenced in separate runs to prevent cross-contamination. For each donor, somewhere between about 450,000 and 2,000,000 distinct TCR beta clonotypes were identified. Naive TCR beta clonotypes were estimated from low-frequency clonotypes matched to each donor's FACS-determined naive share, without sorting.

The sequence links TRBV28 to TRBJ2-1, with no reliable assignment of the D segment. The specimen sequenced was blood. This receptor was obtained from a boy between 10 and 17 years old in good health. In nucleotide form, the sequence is TGTGCCAGCAGTTTATCTAAAAGCGCGGAGTACTTC. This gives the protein CASSLSKSAEYF.